The 18 T cell receptor beta chains presented below share a single source sample, sequenced in a study of OX40 agonist ivuxolimab in advanced cancers. Measured with immunoSEQ multiplex PCR; TCRdb has only the in-frame clones, and not every one. This table has 16,000 or so clones, roughly 79% appearing once. The sample in question was CD4+ or CD8+ T cells sorted from blood, obtained in a trial of the OX40 agonist ivuxolimab. The receptors stem from an adult with an advanced solid tumor such as melanoma, head and neck, liver or kidney cancer.

This clone was observed once. The chain employs TRBV30 and TRBJ2-7, with TRBD1 matching over 8 bases. Germline loops: CDR1 GTSNPN, CDR2 SVGIG (reference sequence). The CDR3 has 14 amino acids. V dropped 2 bases and J dropped 5; count of bases not matched to a gene: 8. CDR3 coding DNA: TGTGCCTGGAGTTCACGGACAGGGACGAACGAGCAGTACTTC. It specifies CAWSSRTGTNEQYF.

This sequence joins TRBV7-8 and TRBJ1-1; 7 bases are shared with TRBD1. From germline, CDR1 is SGHVS and CDR2 FQNEAQ. The V segment lost 2 bases and the J segment 1 base; nucleotides outside the gene matches: 7. The CDR3 covers 16 residues. The CDR3: CASSLMGGGRNTEAFF. CDR3 nucleotide sequence: TGTGCCAGCAGCTTAATGGGAGGGGGCCGGAACACTGAAGCTTTCTTT.

The chain combines TRBV4-2 with TRBJ2-2; weak D call: TRBD2 (6 bases). Trimming took 5 bases from V and 7 from J, leaving 14 bases between them. The CDR3 loop spans 14 amino acids. Germline CDR1 reads LGHNA; CDR2 reads YNFKEQ. CDR3 nucleotide sequence: TGTGCCAGCAGCTTGGAGGAGGGATTCGGGGAGCTGTTTTTT. This sequence encodes CASSLEEGFGELFF.

Comment on this clone: A read error is likely here: a far larger clone is one base away. V usage is TRBV5-2 and J usage is TRBJ1-5. TRBV5-2 is tagged as a pseudogene. This CDR3 has 13 residues. This chain's CDR3 is CASSHDETQPQHF. DNA of the CDR3: TGTGCCAGCAGCCACGATGAAACTCAGCCCCAGCATTTT.

The genes are TRBV6-1 and TRBJ2-5, with TRBD1 identical over 11 bases. V shed 4 bases and J 4 bases; nucleotides not matched to a gene: 5. This CDR3 has 15 amino acids. Looked up from germline, CDR1 is MNHNS and CDR2 is SASEGT. The CDR3 here is CASSAGQGEAETQYF. The CDR3 coding sequence is TGTGCCAGCAGTGCGGGACAGGGGGAGGCAGAGACCCAGTACTTC.

J is TRBJ2-7 and V is TRBV2, with D perhaps matching TRBD1 or TRBD2 (5 bases each). This CDR3 has 16 amino acids. V gave up 3 bases and J gave up 1 base, with 16 bases separating them. Germline values: CDR1 SNHLY, CDR2 FYNNEI. In DNA form, the CDR3 reads TGTGCCAGCAGTGACTTGGCAGGGACCGGGTCCTACGAGCAGTACTTC. Its protein product is CASSDLAGTGSYEQYF.

The chain uses TRBV6-4 and TRBJ1-1; a weak D match, TRBD1 (6 bases). V was cut by 3 bases and J by 1 base, with 12 bases left in between. This CDR3 contains 15 residues. Germline-derived CDR1 and CDR2 are MRHNA and SNTAGT. In nucleotides, the CDR3 is TGTGCCAGCAGTGAGATCCCAGGGGCGAACACTGAAGCTTTCTTT. Translation: CASSEIPGANTEAFF.

The CDR3: CASSQVGTGLNIQYF. CDR3 bases: TGCGCCAGCAGCCAAGTGGGGACGGGGTTAAACATTCAGTACTTC. The gene calls are TRBV4-1 and TRBJ2-4; tentatively, D is TRBD1 or TRBD2 (5 bases each). The CDR3 is made up of 15 amino acids. CDR1 is MGHRA and CDR2 is YSYEKL in the germline V gene. V dropped 1 base and J dropped 6 bases, with 13 bases sitting between them.

The chain links TRBV5-1 to TRBJ2-1; D uncertain. V lost 6 bases and J lost 4, with 11 bases in between. CDR1 SGHRS and CDR2 YFSETQ come from the germline V gene. The CDR3 is made up of 13 amino acids. For the CDR3, the DNA is TGCGCCAGCACAGGAGATGCATACAATGAGCAGTTCTTC. It codes for CASTGDAYNEQFF.

The rearrangement links TRBV19 to TRBJ1-3, with unresolved D. The CDR3 is made up of 16 amino acids. Germline V CDR1 and CDR2: LNHDA, SQIVND (reference sequence). V lost 1 base and J 4 bases, leaving 14 bases between the germline ends. The CDR3 nucleotides read TGTGCCAGTAGTATAGGGGCTGCTCTAAGAGGAAACACCATATATTTT. Amino acid sequence: CASSIGAALRGNTIYF.

The gene calls are TRBV19 and TRBJ1-5; 11 bases agree with TRBD1. The CDR3 spans 15 residues. V was clipped by 5 bases and J by 9 bases; unmatched bases: 9. CDR1 LNHDA and CDR2 SQIVND come from the germline V gene (reference sequence). The CDR3 protein is CASSSGTGGSWPQHF. DNA of the CDR3: TGTGCCAGTAGTTCCGGGACAGGGGGATCATGGCCCCAGCATTTT.

This chain uses TRBV27 with TRBJ1-6; D not resolved. The CDR3 is 15 amino acids. From germline, CDR1 is MNHEY and CDR2 SMNVEV (reference sequence). V lost 7 bases, J lost 8 bases, and 18 bases lay in between. The CDR3, as DNA: TGTGCCAGCACCTCAGAGAGAACTCTAGATTCACCCCTCCACTTT. It codes for CASTSERTLDSPLHF.

The chain carries TRBV4-3 and TRBJ2-7; D unresolved. CDR3 length: 13 residues. Germline CDR1 LGHNA, CDR2 YSLEER. Deletions cut 5 bases from V and 1 base from J, with 9 bases between. CDR3 sequence reads: CASSFEQSYEQYF. The DNA of the CDR3 is TGCGCCAGCAGCTTCGAGCAATCCTACGAGCAGTACTTC.

The chain is built from TRBV19 and TRBJ1-5; no clear D gene. Germline V lookup: CDR1 LNHDA, CDR2 SQIVND (reference sequence). V was cut by 5 bases and J by 6 bases, with 11 bases left in between. The CDR3 is 13 amino acids. CDR3 sequence (DNA): TGTGCCAGTAGTCCGGACGTCGTTCAGCCCCAGCATTTT. It yields the protein CASSPDVVQPQHF.

The chain combines TRBV7-9 with TRBJ2-3, with a tentative D call TRBD1 (6 bases). CDR1 SEHNR and CDR2 FQNEAQ come from the germline V gene (reference sequence). The CDR3 consists of 18 residues. V was trimmed by 0 bases and J by 0 bases, leaving 16 bases between them. The CDR3 region has the DNA TGTGCCAGCAGCTTAGCGTTGGGGGCCAGTTCTAGCACAGATACGCAGTATTTT. This gives the protein CASSLALGASSSTDTQYF.

The chain has TRBV21-1 and TRBJ2-3; the tabulated D call, TRBD1, remains unverified against the DNA. TRBV21-1 is a pseudogene locus. The CDR3 spans 15 residues. The CDR3 bases are TGTGCCAGCACCGGGGACAGGGTTAGCACAGATACGCAGTATTTT. This gives the protein CASTGDRVSTDTQYF.

The gene calls are TRBV5-4 and TRBJ2-2; D gene uncertain. V was clipped by 0 bases and J by 5 bases, with 2 bases between them. The CDR3 sequence is 12 residues long. Germline loops: CDR1 SGHNT, CDR2 YYREEE (reference sequence). The CDR3 DNA follows: TGTGCCAGCAGCTTGGAGACCGGGGAGCTGTTTTTT. This encodes CASSLETGELFF.

The chain recombines TRBV4-3 with TRBJ1-1, with a weak D call TRBD1 (5 bases). The CDR3 consists of 15 residues. V was clipped by 2 bases and J by 0 bases, with 10 bases between them. CDR1 is LGHNA, CDR2 YSLEER, per germline. The CDR3 nucleotides read TGCGCCAGCAGCCAAAGGGGCGTCATGAACACTGAAGCTTTCTTT. Translated: CASSQRGVMNTEAFF.